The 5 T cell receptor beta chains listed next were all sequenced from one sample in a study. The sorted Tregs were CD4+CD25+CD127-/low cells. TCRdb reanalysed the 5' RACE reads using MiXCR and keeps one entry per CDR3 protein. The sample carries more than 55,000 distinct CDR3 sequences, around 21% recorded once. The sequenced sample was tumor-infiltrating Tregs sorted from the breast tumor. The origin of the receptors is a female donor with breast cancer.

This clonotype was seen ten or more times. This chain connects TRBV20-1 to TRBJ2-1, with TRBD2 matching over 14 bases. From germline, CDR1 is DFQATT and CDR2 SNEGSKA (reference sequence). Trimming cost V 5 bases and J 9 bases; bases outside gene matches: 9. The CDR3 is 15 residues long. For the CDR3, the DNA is TGCAGTGCTGTCCCGGGACTAGCGGGAGAAGGTGAGCAGTTCTTC. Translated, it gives CSAVPGLAGEGEQFF.

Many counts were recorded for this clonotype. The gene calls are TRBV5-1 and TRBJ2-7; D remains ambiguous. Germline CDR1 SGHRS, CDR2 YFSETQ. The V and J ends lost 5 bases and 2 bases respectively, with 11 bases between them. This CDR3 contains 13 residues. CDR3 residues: CASRSLEAYEQYF. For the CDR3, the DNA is TGCGCCAGCAGGAGCCTAGAGGCCTACGAGCAGTACTTC.

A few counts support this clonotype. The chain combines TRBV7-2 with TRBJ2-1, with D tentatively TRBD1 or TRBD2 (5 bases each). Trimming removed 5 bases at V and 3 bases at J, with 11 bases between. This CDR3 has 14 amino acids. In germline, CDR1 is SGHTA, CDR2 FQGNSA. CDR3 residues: CASSRGTGYNEQFF. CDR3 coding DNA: TGTGCCAGCAGCCGAGGGACGGGCTACAATGAGCAGTTCTTC.

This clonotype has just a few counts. The CDR3 sequence is CASRSPDRVYGYTF. The DNA for the CDR3 is TGTGCCAGCAGATCTCCGGACAGGGTCTATGGCTACACCTTC. This chain links TRBV6-5 with TRBJ1-2; TRBD1 matches at 8 bases. Germline values: CDR1 MNHEY, CDR2 SVGAGI. Germline trimming cut 6 bases from V and 4 bases from J; bases unmatched to any gene: 7. The CDR3 is 14 amino acids.

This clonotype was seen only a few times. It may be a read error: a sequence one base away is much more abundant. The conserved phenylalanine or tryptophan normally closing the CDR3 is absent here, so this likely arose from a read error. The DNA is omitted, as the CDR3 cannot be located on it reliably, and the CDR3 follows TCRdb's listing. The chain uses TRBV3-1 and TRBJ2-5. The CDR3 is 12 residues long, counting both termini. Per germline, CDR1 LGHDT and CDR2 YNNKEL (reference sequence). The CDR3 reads CASSSNAASFNL.